These 30 T cell receptor beta chains came from one sample sequenced in a study of blood T cell repertoires in COVID-19. Only in-frame clones appear in the TCRdb table, and some are missing; sequencing was by immunoSEQ multiplex PCR. This table has about 170,000 clones, 79% appearing once. Sample: PBMCs or T cells enriched from blood (not recorded which). These receptors were obtained from a woman in her sixties or seventies in a cohort exposed to, infected with or recovered from COVID-19 (not recorded which).

CDR3 DNA sequence: TGTGCCAGTAGTACCCCGGACACCTATGGCTACACCTTC. This sequence encodes CASSTPDTYGYTF. The chain carries TRBV19 and TRBJ1-2; tentative D call: TRBD1 (5 bases). The V gene's germline CDR1 is LNHDA and CDR2 SQIVND (reference sequence). V gave up 4 bases and J gave up 4 bases, with 10 bases separating them. The CDR3 consists of 13 residues.

The CDR3 DNA is TGTGCCAGCAGCCCTGGACTCTCCTACGAGCAGTACTTC. Amino acid sequence: CASSPGLSYEQYF. The genes are TRBV13 and TRBJ2-7; perhaps TRBD2 as D (5 bases). Trimming took off 5 bases at V and 0 bases at J, with 8 bases between the two ends. CDR3 size: 13 residues. The V gene's germline CDR1 is PRHDT and CDR2 FYEKMQ (reference sequence).

The rearrangement uses TRBV28 and TRBJ2-2; 7 bases match TRBD1. The germline gives CDR1 MDHEN, CDR2 SYDVKM. Trimming removed 6 bases from V and 0 bases from J; junction bases left unmatched: 1. The CDR3 is 14 amino acids. The CDR3 is CASRTGTNTGELFF. CDR3 nucleotides: TGTGCCAGCAGGACAGGGACGAACACCGGGGAGCTGTTTTTT. Using reference TRBV28 and TRBJ2-2 for the parts outside the CDR3, the full variable domain is DVKVTQSSRYLVKRTGEKVFLECVQDMDHENMFWYRQDPGLGLRLIYFSYDVKMKEKGDIPEGYSVSREKKERFSLILESASTNQTSMYLCASRTGTNTGELFFGEGSRLTVL.

The CDR3 spells CASRWDYLSNEQFF. DNA of the CDR3: TGTGCCAGCAGGTGGGACTACCTGTCGAATGAGCAGTTCTTC. The genes are TRBV2 and TRBJ2-1; 7 bases line up with TRBD2. Germline V CDR1 and CDR2: SNHLY, FYNNEI. The V gene end was trimmed by 6 bases and the J gene end by 7 bases; junction bases not matched to a gene: 9. The CDR3 is 14 amino acids.

This clone occurred a few times. The chain uses TRBV7-2 and TRBJ1-5; 9 bases are shared with TRBD1. Per the germline V gene, CDR1 is SGHTA and CDR2 is FQGNSA. With V trimmed by 5 bases and J by 6 bases, 8 bases remained unmatched. The CDR3 length is 15 residues. The CDR3 bases are TGTGCCAGCAGCCAGGGACAGGGAGGGACTCAGCCCCAGCATTTT. The encoded protein is CASSQGQGGTQPQHF.

V and J are TRBV19 and TRBJ1-2; 7 bases are a match to TRBD1. CDR1 and CDR2 from the germline V gene are LNHDA and SQIVND (reference sequence). Trimming removed 5 bases from V and 2 bases from J; junction bases left unmatched: 8. This CDR3 contains 15 residues. The CDR3 protein is CASSSPDRENYGYTF. CDR3 nucleotide sequence: TGTGCCAGTAGTTCCCCAGACAGGGAAAACTATGGCTACACCTTC. Together with reference TRBV19 and TRBJ1-2, the CDR3 gives the full variable domain: DGGITQSPKYLFRKEGQNVTLSCEQNLNHDAMYWYRQDPGQGLRLIYYSQIVNDFQKGDIAEGYSVSREKKESFPLTVTSAQKNPTAFYLCASSSPDRENYGYTFGSGTRLTVV.

This chain uses TRBV11-3 with TRBJ1-1; possibly TRBD1 for D (5 bases). The germline CDR1 and CDR2 sequences are SGHNT and YENEEA. CDR3 size: 14 residues. Trimming removed 5 bases at V and 4 bases at J, with 14 bases between. The CDR3, as DNA: TGTGCCAGCAGCCAAGACAGCCTGGGCACTGAAGCTTTCTTT. Translating gives CASSQDSLGTEAFF. Full variable domain (remainder filled in from reference TRBV11-3 and TRBJ1-1): EAGVVQSPRYKIIEKKQPVAFWCNPISGHNTLYWYLQNLGQGPELLIRYENEEAVDDSQLPKDRFSAERLKGVDSTLKIQPAELGDSAVYLCASSQDSLGTEAFFGQGTRLTVV.

The chain employs TRBV25-1 and TRBJ2-5, with a tentative D call TRBD1 (5 bases). Trimming removed 2 bases at V and 5 bases at J, with 15 bases between. The CDR3 contains 15 residues. The germline V gene has CDR1 MGHDK and CDR2 SYGVNS. The CDR3 region is CASSEGASVWETQYF. The DNA of the CDR3 is TGTGCCAGCAGTGAAGGGGCATCGGTATGGGAGACCCAGTACTTC.

This chain connects TRBV7-9 to TRBJ2-3; 7 bases map to TRBD2. The CDR3 is made up of 15 amino acids. Germline CDR1 SEHNR, CDR2 FQNEAQ (reference sequence). The V and J ends lost 4 bases and 2 bases, in that order; junction bases with no gene match: 6. CDR3 residues: CASSSQRGYTDTQYF. For the CDR3, the DNA is TGTGCCAGCAGCTCCCAGCGGGGCTACACAGATACGCAGTATTTT.

This clone was found once. The rearrangement links TRBV12-3 or TRBV12-4 to TRBJ2-5, with TRBD1 as a possible D gene (6 bases). The CDR3 runs 13 residues. Trimming took 6 bases from V and 4 from J, leaving 12 bases between them. The CDR3 sequence: CASRVQGSETQYF. CDR3 bases: TGTGCCAGCAGAGTACAGGGTTCAGAGACCCAGTACTTC.

The chain links TRBV28 to TRBJ2-7; D may be TRBD2 (6 bases). This CDR3 is built from 15 residues. Germline V gene lookup returns CDR1 MDHEN and CDR2 SYDVKM. With 1 base removed from V and 3 bases from J, the gap between germline ends came to 13 bases. DNA of the CDR3: TGTGCCAGCAGTTTATCGGCGGGACCTTACTACGAGCAGTACTTC. This codes for CASSLSAGPYYEQYF.

J is TRBJ2-7 and V is TRBV5-1; D is perhaps TRBD2 (6 bases). V was trimmed by 0 bases and J by 6 bases, leaving 13 bases between them. Germline CDR1 and CDR2: SGHRS and YFSETQ. The CDR3 length is 14 residues. CDR3 loop: CASSLVGGVGEQYF. CDR3 nucleotides: TGCGCCAGCAGCTTGGTGGGCGGGGTAGGCGAGCAGTACTTC.

This sequence joins TRBV18 and TRBJ2-7, with 12 bases that match TRBD2. CDR1 is KGHSH, CDR2 LQKENI, per germline. This CDR3 contains 15 residues. Trimming took 3 bases from V and 6 from J; bases not matched to a gene: 6. As DNA, the CDR3 is TGTGCCAGCTCACCTCCTAGCGGGAGGGCAGGCGAGCAGTACTTC. Translation: CASSPPSGRAGEQYF.

This clone occurred a few times. The chain uses TRBV11-3 and TRBJ2-1; TRBD2 agrees at 14 bases. V gave up 1 base and J gave up 8 bases; unmatched junction bases: 7. CDR1 and CDR2 from the germline V gene are SGHNT and YENEEA. CDR3 length: 17 amino acids. CDR3 sequence: CASSLATSGRGWDEQFF. In nucleotides, the CDR3 is TGTGCCAGCAGCTTAGCGACTAGCGGGAGGGGCTGGGATGAGCAGTTCTTC.

The chain uses TRBV11-2 and TRBJ2-1; 8 nucleotides align to TRBD2. The CDR3 has 15 residues. J lost 3 bases, V lost 5 bases, and 6 bases had no gene match. Germline CDR1 and CDR2: SGHAT and FQNNGV. The CDR3 sequence is CASSLGTSRYNEQFF. In DNA, the CDR3 is TGTGCCAGCAGCCTCGGGACTAGTCGCTACAATGAGCAGTTCTTC.

Many counts were recorded for this clone. This chain joins TRBV6-5 and TRBJ2-2; 8 bases fit TRBD1. Germline values: CDR1 MNHEY, CDR2 SVGAGI. The length of the CDR3 is 16 residues. V trimming: 4 bases; J trimming: 3 bases; junction bases outside the gene matches: 7. CDR3 region: CASSLTGGKDTGELFF. The CDR3 DNA sequence: TGTGCCAGCAGTTTAACAGGGGGGAAGGACACCGGGGAGCTGTTTTTT.

This clone was picked up one time. V is TRBV12-3 or TRBV12-4 and J is TRBJ1-1, with 8 bases aligning to TRBD1. This CDR3 comprises 13 residues. The ends lost 4 bases at V and 4 bases at J; junction bases unmatched: 2. CDR3 sequence: CASSSTGGTEAFF. The CDR3 nucleotides read TGTGCCAGCAGTTCCACAGGGGGCACTGAAGCTTTCTTT.

V gene TRBV7-2 combines with J gene TRBJ2-2, with TRBD1 matching 7 bases. The V and J ends lost 5 bases and 1 base, in that order; junction bases with no gene match: 7. The CDR3 sequence is 16 residues long. Germline loops: CDR1 SGHTA, CDR2 FQGNSA. DNA of the CDR3: TGTGCCAGCAGCACACCGGGACAGATGAACACCGGGGAGCTGTTTTTT. This gives the protein CASSTPGQMNTGELFF. Full variable domain (rest looked up from reference TRBV7-2 and TRBJ2-2): GAGVSQSPSNKVTEKGKDVELRCDPISGHTALYWYRQSLGQGLEFLIYFQGNSAPDKSGLPSDRFSAERTGGSVSTLTIQRTQQEDSAVYLCASSTPGQMNTGELFFGEGSRLTVL.

This rearrangement joins TRBV6-1 to TRBJ1-3; TRBD1 aligns across 7 bases. With 2 bases clipped from V and 0 bases from J, the junction kept 10 bases outside the gene matches. The CDR3 runs to 18 residues. Looked up from germline, CDR1 is MNHNS and CDR2 is SASEGT. This CDR3 is CASSEWFGQASSGNTIYF. The CDR3 DNA sequence: TGTGCCAGCAGTGAATGGTTTGGACAGGCGAGCTCTGGAAACACCATATATTTT.

The chain joins TRBV6-1 to TRBJ2-7, with 8 bases that match TRBD2. CDR1 MNHNS and CDR2 SASEGT come from the germline V gene. The V segment lost 2 bases and the J segment 7 bases; nucleotides outside the gene matches: 4. The CDR3 is 13 amino acids. The CDR3 protein is CASSERTSREQYF. The DNA of the CDR3 is TGTGCCAGCAGTGAAAGGACTAGCCGGGAGCAGTACTTC.

The chain joins TRBV5-4 to TRBJ2-1, with 10 nucleotides matching TRBD1. V was clipped by 2 bases and J by 4 bases; unmatched bases: 18. Germline V gene sequence: CDR1 SGHNT, CDR2 YYREEE (reference sequence). This CDR3 is built from 20 residues. This CDR3 reads CASSFGRPGQGIERYNEQFF. The CDR3 DNA sequence: TGTGCCAGCAGCTTTGGCAGACCGGGACAGGGGATTGAGAGGTACAATGAGCAGTTCTTC.

The J gene is TRBJ1-6, the V gene TRBV6-6, with 8 bases matching TRBD1. This CDR3 contains 15 residues. After removal of 4 bases from V and 7 bases from J, the junction contained 6 bases not matched to a gene. Germline V gives CDR1 MNHNY, CDR2 SVGAGI (reference sequence). CDR3 amino acids: CASSFPTGDNSPLHF. In DNA form, the CDR3 reads TGTGCCAGCAGTTTCCCGACAGGGGACAATTCACCCCTCCACTTT.

The chain has TRBV5-1 and TRBJ2-5, with D unclear. The CDR3 loop spans 14 amino acids. The V gene's germline CDR1 is SGHRS and CDR2 YFSETQ. The V end lost 4 bases, the J end lost 2 bases, and 12 bases lay between the germline ends. The CDR3 coding sequence is TGCGCCAGCAGCACCCCGGTCGATCAAGAGACCCAGTACTTC. This translates into CASSTPVDQETQYF.

The gene calls are TRBV5-4 and TRBJ1-2; possibly TRBD1 for D (5 bases). This CDR3 spans 15 amino acids. The germline gives CDR1 SGHNT, CDR2 YYREEE (reference sequence). V was pared by 4 bases and J by 3 bases, with 16 bases between. The CDR3: CASSGGRPRDYGYTF. The DNA of the CDR3 is TGTGCCAGCAGCGGGGGGAGGCCAAGGGACTATGGCTACACCTTC.

V gene TRBV15 combines with J gene TRBJ1-1, with a weak D call TRBD1 (5 bases). CDR3 size: 14 residues. In germline, CDR1 is LNHNV, CDR2 YYDKDF (reference sequence). V lost 0 bases and J 7 bases, leaving 12 bases between the germline ends. For the CDR3, the DNA is TGTGCCACCAGCAGAGATGGGGACGGGAGTGAAGCTTTCTTT. It specifies CATSRDGDGSEAFF. The full variable domain, in which reference TRBV15 and TRBJ1-1 provide the parts outside the CDR3, is DAMVIQNPRYQVTQFGKPVTLSCSQTLNHNVMYWYQQKSSQAPKLLFHYYDKDFNNEADTPDNFQSRRPNTSFCFLDIRSPGLGDTAMYLCATSRDGDGSEAFFGQGTRLTVV.

This rearrangement joins TRBV11-2 to TRBJ2-7; a weak D match, TRBD2 (6 bases). Trimming took off 3 bases at V and 2 bases at J, with 14 bases between the two ends. Germline V gene lookup returns CDR1 SGHAT and CDR2 FQNNGV. There are 15 residues in the CDR3. Written as DNA, the CDR3 is TGTGCCAGCAGCTTGGGCGGGGACCGAGCCTACGAGCAGTACTTC. Translating it yields CASSLGGDRAYEQYF.

The CDR3 here is CASQGLALNEQFF. In DNA form, the CDR3 reads TGTGCCAGTCAAGGGCTAGCGCTAAATGAGCAGTTCTTC. The rearrangement joins TRBV2 to TRBJ2-1; TRBD2 might be the D (6 bases). Germline V gene sequence: CDR1 SNHLY, CDR2 FYNNEI. This CDR3 region has 13 residues. The ends were cut back, 9 bases at V and 7 bases at J, with 16 bases in the middle.

J is TRBJ2-1 and V is TRBV6-5, with 7 bases lining up with TRBD2. This CDR3 spans 13 amino acids. The V and J ends lost 7 bases and 9 bases, in that order; junction bases with no gene match: 9. Germline lookup yields CDR1 MNHEY and CDR2 SVGAGI. The CDR3 nucleotides are TGTGCCAGCAACGGGGGAGGGCCAGGTGAGCAGTTCTTC. Its translation is CASNGGGPGEQFF.

The V call is TRBV28, the J call TRBJ1-2, with D tentatively TRBD1 (5 bases). This CDR3 has 12 residues. Germline CDR1 MDHEN, CDR2 SYDVKM. Trimming removed 2 bases from V and 10 bases from J, with 11 bases in between. Here the CDR3 reads CASSLRQGDYTF. The CDR3 DNA reads TGTGCCAGCAGTTTAAGGCAGGGTGACTACACCTTC.

DNA of the CDR3: TGTGCCAGCAGCGTAGGTCGCAGGCTCGGCGAGCAGTACTTC. Its translation: CASSVGRRLGEQYF. The chain uses TRBV9 and TRBJ2-7; D not certain. Deletions cut 0 bases from V and 6 bases from J, with 13 bases between. The CDR3 is 14 amino acids. From germline, CDR1 is SGDLS and CDR2 YYNGEE.